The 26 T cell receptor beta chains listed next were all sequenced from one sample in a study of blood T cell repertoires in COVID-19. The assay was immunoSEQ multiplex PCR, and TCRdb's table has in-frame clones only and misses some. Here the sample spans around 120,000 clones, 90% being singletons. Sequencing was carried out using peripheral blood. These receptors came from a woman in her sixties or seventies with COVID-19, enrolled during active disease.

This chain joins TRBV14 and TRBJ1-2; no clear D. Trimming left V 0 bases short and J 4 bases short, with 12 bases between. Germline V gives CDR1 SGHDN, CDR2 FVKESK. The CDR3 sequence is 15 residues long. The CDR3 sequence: CASSQDVGQVYGYTF. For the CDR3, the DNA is TGTGCCAGCAGCCAAGATGTTGGCCAGGTCTATGGCTACACCTTC. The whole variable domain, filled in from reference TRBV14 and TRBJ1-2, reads EAGVTQFPSHSVIEKGQTVTLRCDPISGHDNLYWYRRVMGKEIKFLLHFVKESKQDESGMPNNRFLAERTGGTYSTLKVQPAELEDSGVYFCASSQDVGQVYGYTFGSGTRLTVV.

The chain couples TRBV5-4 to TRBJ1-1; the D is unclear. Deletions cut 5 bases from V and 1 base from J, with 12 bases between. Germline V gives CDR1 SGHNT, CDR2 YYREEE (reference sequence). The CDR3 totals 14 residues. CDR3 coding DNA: TGTGCCAGCAGTTATGATTGGCAGAACACTGAAGCTTTCTTT. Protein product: CASSYDWQNTEAFF.

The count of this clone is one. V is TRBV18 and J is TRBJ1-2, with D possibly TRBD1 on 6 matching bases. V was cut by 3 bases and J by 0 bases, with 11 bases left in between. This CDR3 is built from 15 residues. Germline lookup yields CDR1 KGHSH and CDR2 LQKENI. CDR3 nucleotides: TGTGCCAGCTCACCGGGGGCAGGGACTAACTATGGCTACACCTTC. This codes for CASSPGAGTNYGYTF.

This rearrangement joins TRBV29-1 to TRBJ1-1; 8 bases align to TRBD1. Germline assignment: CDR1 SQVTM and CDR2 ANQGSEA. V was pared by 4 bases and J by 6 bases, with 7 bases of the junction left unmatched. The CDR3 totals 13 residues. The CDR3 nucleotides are TGCAGCGTTGGAGAGGACAGGGCGGCTGAAGCTTTCTTT. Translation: CSVGEDRAAEAFF. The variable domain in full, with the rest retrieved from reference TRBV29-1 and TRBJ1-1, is SAVISQKPSRDICQRGTSLTIQCQVDSQVTMMFWYRQQPGQSLTLIATANQGSEATYESGFVIDKFPISRPNLTFSTLTVSNMSPEDSSIYLCSVGEDRAAEAFFGQGTRLTVV.

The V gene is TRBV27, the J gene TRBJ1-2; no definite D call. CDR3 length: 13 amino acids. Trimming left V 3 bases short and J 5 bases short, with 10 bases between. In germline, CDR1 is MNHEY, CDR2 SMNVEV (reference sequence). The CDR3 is CASSFEGWYGYTF. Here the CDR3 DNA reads TGTGCCAGCAGTTTTGAGGGTTGGTATGGCTACACCTTC.

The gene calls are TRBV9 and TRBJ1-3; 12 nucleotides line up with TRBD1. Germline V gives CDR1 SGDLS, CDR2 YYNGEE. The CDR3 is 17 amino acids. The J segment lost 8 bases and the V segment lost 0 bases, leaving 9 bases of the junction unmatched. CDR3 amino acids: CASSVDPGTGGRDTIYF. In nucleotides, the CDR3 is TGTGCCAGCAGCGTAGATCCCGGGACAGGGGGCCGGGACACCATATATTTT.

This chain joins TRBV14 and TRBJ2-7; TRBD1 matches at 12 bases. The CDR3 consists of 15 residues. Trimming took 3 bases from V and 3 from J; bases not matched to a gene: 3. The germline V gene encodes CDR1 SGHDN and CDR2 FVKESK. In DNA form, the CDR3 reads TGTGCCAGCAGCCAGGGACAGGGGGCGTTCTACGAGCAGTACTTC. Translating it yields CASSQGQGAFYEQYF.

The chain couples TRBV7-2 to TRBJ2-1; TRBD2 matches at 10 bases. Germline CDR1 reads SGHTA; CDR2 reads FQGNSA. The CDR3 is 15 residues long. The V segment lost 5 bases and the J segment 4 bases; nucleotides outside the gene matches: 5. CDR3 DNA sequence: TGTGCCAGCAGCCATACGACTAGCGGGTACAATGAGCAGTTCTTC. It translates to CASSHTTSGYNEQFF.

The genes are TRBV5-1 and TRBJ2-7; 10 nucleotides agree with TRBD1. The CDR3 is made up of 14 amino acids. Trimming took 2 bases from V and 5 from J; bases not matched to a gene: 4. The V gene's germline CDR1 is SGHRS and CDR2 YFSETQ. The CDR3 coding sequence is TGCGCCAGCAGCTTCATCGGACAGGGGGACGAGCAGTACTTC. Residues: CASSFIGQGDEQYF.

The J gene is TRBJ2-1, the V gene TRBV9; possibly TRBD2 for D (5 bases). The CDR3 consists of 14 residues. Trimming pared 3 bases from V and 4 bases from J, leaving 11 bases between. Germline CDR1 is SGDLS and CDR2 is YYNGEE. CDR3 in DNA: TGTGCCAGCAGCGGTAAACCGGGATACAATGAGCAGTTCTTC. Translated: CASSGKPGYNEQFF. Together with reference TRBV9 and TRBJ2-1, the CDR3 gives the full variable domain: DSGVTQTPKHLITATGQRVTLRCSPRSGDLSVYWYQQSLDQGLQFLIQYYNGEERAKGNILERFSAQQFPDLHSELNLSSLELGDSALYFCASSGKPGYNEQFFGPGTRLTVL.

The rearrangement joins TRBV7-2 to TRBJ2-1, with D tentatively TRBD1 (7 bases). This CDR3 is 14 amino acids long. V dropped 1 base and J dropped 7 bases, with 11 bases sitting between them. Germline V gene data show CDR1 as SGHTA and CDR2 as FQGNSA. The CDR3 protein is CASSLDRGGNEQFF. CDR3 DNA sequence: TGTGCCAGCAGCTTAGACAGGGGAGGAAATGAGCAGTTCTTC.

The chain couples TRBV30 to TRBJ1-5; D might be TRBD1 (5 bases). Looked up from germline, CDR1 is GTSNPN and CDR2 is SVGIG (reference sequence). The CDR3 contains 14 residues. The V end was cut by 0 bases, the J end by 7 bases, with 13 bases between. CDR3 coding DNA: TGTGCCTGGAGTGTACAGACCGGGGGACAGCCCCAGCATTTT. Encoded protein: CAWSVQTGGQPQHF.

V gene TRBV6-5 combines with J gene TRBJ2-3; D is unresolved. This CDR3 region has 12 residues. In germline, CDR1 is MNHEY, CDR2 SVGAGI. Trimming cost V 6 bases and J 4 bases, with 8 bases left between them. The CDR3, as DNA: TGTGCCAGCAGGGGTGCGGCAGATACGCAGTATTTT. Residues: CASRGAADTQYF.

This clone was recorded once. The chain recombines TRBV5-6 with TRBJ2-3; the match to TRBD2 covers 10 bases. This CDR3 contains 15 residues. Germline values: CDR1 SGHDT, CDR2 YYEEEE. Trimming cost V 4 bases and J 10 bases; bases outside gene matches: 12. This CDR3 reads CASSPLAGGYDAQYF. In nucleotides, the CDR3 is TGTGCCAGCAGCCCTTTAGCGGGGGGCTACGATGCGCAGTATTTT. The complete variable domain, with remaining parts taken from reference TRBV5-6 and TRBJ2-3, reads DAGVTQSPTHLIKTRGQQVTLRCSPKSGHDTVSWYQQALGQGPQFIFQYYEEEERQRGNFPDRFSGHQFPNYSSELNVNALLLGDSALYLCASSPLAGGYDAQYFGPGTRLTVL.

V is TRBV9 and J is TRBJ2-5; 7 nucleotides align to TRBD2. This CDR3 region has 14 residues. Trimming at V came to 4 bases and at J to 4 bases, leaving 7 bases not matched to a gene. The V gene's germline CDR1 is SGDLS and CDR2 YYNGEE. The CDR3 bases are TGTGCCAGCAGCCTACGGACTAGTCCAGAGACCCAGTACTTC. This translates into CASSLRTSPETQYF.

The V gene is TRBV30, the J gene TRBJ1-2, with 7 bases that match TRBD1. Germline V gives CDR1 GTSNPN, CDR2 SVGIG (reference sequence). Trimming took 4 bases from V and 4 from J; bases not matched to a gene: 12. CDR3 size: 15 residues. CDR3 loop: CAWTLGMGQFYGYTF. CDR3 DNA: TGTGCCTGGACCCTTGGCATGGGACAGTTCTATGGCTACACCTTC.

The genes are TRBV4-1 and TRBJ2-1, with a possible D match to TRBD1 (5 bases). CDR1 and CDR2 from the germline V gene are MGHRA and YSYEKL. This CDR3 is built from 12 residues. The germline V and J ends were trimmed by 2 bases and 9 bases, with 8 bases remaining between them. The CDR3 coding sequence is TGCGCCAGCAGCCAACATCAGGGTGAGCAGTTCTTC. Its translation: CASSQHQGEQFF.

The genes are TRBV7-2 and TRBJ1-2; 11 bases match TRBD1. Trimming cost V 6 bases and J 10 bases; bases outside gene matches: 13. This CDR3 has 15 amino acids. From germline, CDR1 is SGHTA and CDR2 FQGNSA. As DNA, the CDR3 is TGTGCCAGCAGTCGGAATCTGGGACAGGGGGTTGACTACACCTTC. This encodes CASSRNLGQGVDYTF.

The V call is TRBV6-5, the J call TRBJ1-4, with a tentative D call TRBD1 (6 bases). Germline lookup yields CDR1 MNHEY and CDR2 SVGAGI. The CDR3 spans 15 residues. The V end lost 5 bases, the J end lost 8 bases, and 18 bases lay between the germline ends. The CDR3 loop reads CASSILRGAGEKLFF. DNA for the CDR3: TGTGCCAGCAGTATTCTCAGGGGAGCGGGGGAAAAACTGTTTTTT.

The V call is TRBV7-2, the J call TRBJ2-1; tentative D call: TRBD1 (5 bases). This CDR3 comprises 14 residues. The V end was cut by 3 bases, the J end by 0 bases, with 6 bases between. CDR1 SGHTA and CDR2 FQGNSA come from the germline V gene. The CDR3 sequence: CASSFDSSYNEQFF. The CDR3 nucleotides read TGTGCCAGCAGCTTCGACAGCTCCTACAATGAGCAGTTCTTC.

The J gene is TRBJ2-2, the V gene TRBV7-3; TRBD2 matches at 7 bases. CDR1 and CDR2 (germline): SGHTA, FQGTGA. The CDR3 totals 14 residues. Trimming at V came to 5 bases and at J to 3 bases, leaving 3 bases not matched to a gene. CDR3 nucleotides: TGTGCCAGCAGCCTCACTAGCGACACCGGGGAGCTGTTTTTT. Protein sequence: CASSLTSDTGELFF.

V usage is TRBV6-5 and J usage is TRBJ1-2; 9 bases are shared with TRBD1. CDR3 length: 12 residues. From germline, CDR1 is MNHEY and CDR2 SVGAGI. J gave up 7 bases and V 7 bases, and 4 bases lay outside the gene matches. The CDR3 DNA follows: TGTGCCAGCAAGGACAGGGGTATTGGCTACACCTTC. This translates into CASKDRGIGYTF.

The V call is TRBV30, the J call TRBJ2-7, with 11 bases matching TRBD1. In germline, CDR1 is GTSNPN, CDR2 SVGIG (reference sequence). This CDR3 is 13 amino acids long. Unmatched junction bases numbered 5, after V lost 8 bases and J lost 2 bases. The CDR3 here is CAGKGQGAYEQYF. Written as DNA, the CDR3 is TGTGCCGGAAAGGGACAGGGGGCCTACGAGCAGTACTTC.

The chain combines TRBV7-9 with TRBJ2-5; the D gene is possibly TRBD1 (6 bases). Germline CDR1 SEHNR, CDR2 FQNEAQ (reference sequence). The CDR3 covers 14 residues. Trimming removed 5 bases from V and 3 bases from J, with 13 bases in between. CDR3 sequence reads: CASSPAKGEETQYF. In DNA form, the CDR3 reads TGTGCCAGCAGCCCCGCCAAGGGGGAAGAGACCCAGTACTTC.

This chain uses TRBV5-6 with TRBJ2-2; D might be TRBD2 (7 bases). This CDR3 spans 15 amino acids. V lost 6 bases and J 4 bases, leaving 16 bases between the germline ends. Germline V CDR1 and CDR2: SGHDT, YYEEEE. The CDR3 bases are TGTGCCAGCACCATGGGGGGGCCCGGCACCGGGGAGCTGTTTTTT. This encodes CASTMGGPGTGELFF.

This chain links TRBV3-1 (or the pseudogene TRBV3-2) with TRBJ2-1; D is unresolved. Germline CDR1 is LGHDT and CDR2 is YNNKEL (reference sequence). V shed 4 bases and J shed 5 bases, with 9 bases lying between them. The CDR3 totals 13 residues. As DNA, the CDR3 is TGTGCCAGCAGCCCCCTCCCCCACAATGAGCAGTTCTTC. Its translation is CASSPLPHNEQFF.